These 3 T cell receptor beta chains came from one sample sequenced in a study of T cells in Graves' hyperthyroidism and ophthalmopathy. There were TCR beta CDR3 regions amplified from RNA transcripts. An initial round of RT-PCR targeting the TCR CDR3 relied on the HTBI primer set. TCRdb reprocessed the multiplex PCR reads via MiXCR and lists one record per CDR3 protein. The profile shows about 560,000 distinct CDR3 sequences, about 15% of them singletons. Sequencing used blood. Source of these receptors: a woman in her twenties or thirties with Graves' hyperthyroidism.

This clonotype showed up many times. This chain links TRBV5-1 with TRBJ2-7; D tentatively reads TRBD1 or TRBD2 (5 bases each). The CDR3 covers 14 residues. Germline V gives CDR1 SGHRS, CDR2 YFSETQ. V lost 1 base, J lost 4 bases, and 12 bases lay in between. The CDR3 sequence is CASSLSGTPYEQYF. The DNA for the CDR3 is TGCGCCAGCAGCTTGAGTGGGACCCCATACGAGCAGTACTTC.

This clonotype was counted many times. The genes are TRBV20-1 and TRBJ1-2, with D possibly being TRBD1 (5 bases). V was shortened by 6 bases and J by 5 bases, with 13 bases between the two germline ends. CDR1 DFQATT and CDR2 SNEGSKA come from the germline V gene (reference sequence). The CDR3 runs 12 residues. The CDR3 DNA sequence: TGCAGTGCCTCTCGGGGGAGGTATGGCTACACCTTC. It codes for CSASRGRYGYTF.

On this clonotype: This may be a read error, as it is one base from a much larger clone. The rearrangement joins TRBV28 to TRBJ2-5, with 7 bases matching TRBD2. J lost 5 bases, V lost 8 bases, and 8 bases had no gene match. Germline V lookup: CDR1 MDHEN, CDR2 SYDVKM. The CDR3 has 13 residues. The CDR3 region has the DNA TGTGCCAGCGGGGGGGAGAGGGAGGAGACCCAGTACTTC. Its translation is CASGGEREETQYF.